One and the same sample provided the 19 T cell receptor beta chains below, sequenced in a study of cytomegalovirus exposure and HLA in healthy donors. It was with 60 Vbeta and 13 Jbeta primers that the PCR ran. Sequenced by immunoSEQ multiplex PCR; TCRdb stores in-frame clones only, minus some. Among 180,000 or so clones listed, just over 70% were seen once. The specimen sequenced was PBMCs. Receptors were obtained from a human donor in good health.

The chain employs TRBV7-2 and TRBJ1-2, with TRBD1 as a possible D gene (5 bases). Per the germline V gene, CDR1 is SGHTA and CDR2 is FQGNSA. V was pared by 5 bases and J by 7 bases, with 14 bases between. This CDR3 has 13 amino acids. This CDR3 is CASSPQWGGGYTF. The CDR3 DNA reads TGTGCCAGCAGCCCGCAGTGGGGGGGTGGCTACACCTTC.

The chain joins TRBV15 to TRBJ2-7; the match to TRBD1 covers 12 bases. V gave up 1 base and J gave up 5 bases; unmatched junction bases: 3. Germline CDR1 and CDR2: LNHNV and YYDKDF (reference sequence). The CDR3 loop spans 15 amino acids. Here the CDR3 reads CATSRVGQGAHEQYF. In nucleotides, the CDR3 is TGTGCCACCAGCAGAGTGGGACAGGGGGCTCACGAGCAGTACTTC.

This clone was seen a few times. This chain links TRBV30 with TRBJ2-2; a weak D match, TRBD2 (5 bases). The CDR3 is made up of 13 amino acids. The germline V gene has CDR1 GTSNPN and CDR2 SVGIG (reference sequence). V lost 5 bases to trimming and J lost 8 bases, with 15 bases between them. CDR3 sequence reads: CAWARRSGGELFF. The CDR3 DNA reads TGTGCCTGGGCCCGGAGGTCCGGAGGGGAGCTGTTTTTT.

The J gene is TRBJ1-2, the V gene TRBV19; D gene unclear. The CDR3 extends over 12 amino acids. Germline values: CDR1 LNHDA, CDR2 SQIVND (reference sequence). Trimming removed 3 bases at V and 8 bases at J, with 10 bases between. CDR3 sequence (DNA): TGTGCCAGTAGTATGCTAAGCGGAGGCTACACCTTC. Residues: CASSMLSGGYTF.

V usage is TRBV19 and J usage is TRBJ2-7, with D hard to call. CDR3 length: 10 amino acids. V was shortened by 8 bases and J by 6 bases, with 8 bases between the two germline ends. Germline CDR1 and CDR2: LNHDA and SQIVND (reference sequence). The CDR3 reads CASGHGEQYF. As DNA, the CDR3 is TGTGCCAGTGGGCATGGCGAGCAGTACTTC.

This rearrangement joins TRBV5-1 to TRBJ1-4, with TRBD1 matching over 9 bases. V shed 4 bases, J shed 5 bases, and the junction held 9 bases outside the gene matches. The CDR3 contains 16 residues. Germline lookup yields CDR1 SGHRS and CDR2 YFSETQ. CDR3 bases: TGCGCCAGCAGCCTGGATCCGGGACAGGGAAATGAAAAACTGTTTTTT. It encodes CASSLDPGQGNEKLFF.

The rearrangement links TRBV30 to TRBJ2-2; the D gene is possibly TRBD1 (7 bases). Germline V CDR1 and CDR2: GTSNPN, SVGIG (reference sequence). The V gene lost 2 bases and the J gene lost 6 bases, with 10 bases spanning the gap. This CDR3 spans 13 amino acids. The CDR3 bases are TGTGCCTGGAGTAGGAGGGGGCCCGGGGAGCTGTTTTTT. Translating gives CAWSRRGPGELFF.

The chain links TRBV21-1 to TRBJ1-2. TRBV21-1 is labeled a pseudogene. This CDR3 is built from 15 residues. This CDR3 reads CASSPEAHLRHGYTF. DNA of the CDR3: TGTGCCAGCAGCCCAGAGGCGCACTTGAGGCATGGCTACACCTTC.

About this clone itself: Different DNA sequences within this sample yield the same CDR3. This rearrangement joins TRBV30 to TRBJ1-1; D gene ambiguous. Trimming removed 5 bases at V and 0 bases at J, with 7 bases between. Germline CDR1 GTSNPN, CDR2 SVGIG (reference sequence). The CDR3 is 12 amino acids. CDR3 in amino acids: CAWGPMNTEAFF. In nucleotides, the CDR3 is TGTGCCTGGGGGCCCATGAACACTGAAGCTTTCTTT.

With regard to this clone: The sample contains more than one DNA sequence encoding this CDR3. V and J are TRBV5-1 and TRBJ2-3, with 12 bases lining up with TRBD2. After removal of 0 bases from V and 1 base from J, the junction contained 0 bases not matched to a gene. This CDR3 spans 16 amino acids. CDR1 SGHRS and CDR2 YFSETQ come from the germline V gene. The CDR3 sequence is CASSLGTSGGTDTQYF. CDR3 in DNA: TGCGCCAGCAGCTTGGGGACTAGCGGGGGCACAGATACGCAGTATTTT.

The chain recombines TRBV4-1 with TRBJ1-6, with 7 bases that match TRBD1. J lost 7 bases, V lost 6 bases, and 3 bases had no gene match. The CDR3 has 13 residues. CDR1 and CDR2 from the germline V gene are MGHRA and YSYEKL. CDR3 loop: CASSRDSNSPLHF. The CDR3 nucleotides are TGCGCCAGCAGTCGGGACAGCAATTCACCCCTCCACTTT.

J is TRBJ1-1 and V is TRBV28; TRBD1 is a possible D gene (5 bases). V dropped 8 bases and J dropped 11 bases, with 24 bases sitting between them. Germline V gene sequence: CDR1 MDHEN, CDR2 SYDVKM. The CDR3 totals 14 residues. The CDR3: CASLAEGRGPGAFF. CDR3 bases: TGTGCCAGCCTGGCGGAGGGGCGGGGACCAGGGGCTTTCTTT. Together with reference TRBV28 and TRBJ1-1, the CDR3 gives the full variable domain: DVKVTQSSRYLVKRTGEKVFLECVQDMDHENMFWYRQDPGLGLRLIYFSYDVKMKEKGDIPEGYSVSREKKERFSLILESASTNQTSMYLCASLAEGRGPGAFFGQGTRLTVV.

V usage is TRBV6-1 and J usage is TRBJ1-2; perhaps TRBD1 as D (6 bases). CDR3 length equals 17 residues. V lost 0 bases to trimming and J lost 5 bases, with 19 bases between them. Germline CDR1 is MNHNS and CDR2 is SASEGT. The CDR3 nucleotides are TGTGCCAGCAGTGAAGCGCTACCGGACAGAAGGCCTTATGGCTACACCTTC. It yields the protein CASSEALPDRRPYGYTF.

This chain joins TRBV2 and TRBJ2-3; possible D gene TRBD2, 6 bases. Trimming took 7 bases from V and 2 from J, leaving 7 bases between them. CDR3 size: 12 residues. Per the germline V gene, CDR1 is SNHLY and CDR2 is FYNNEI. The CDR3: CASTGDTDTQYF. CDR3 sequence (DNA): TGTGCCAGCACGGGGGACACAGATACGCAGTATTTT.

The chain couples TRBV5-4 to TRBJ1-4; weak D call: TRBD1 (6 bases). CDR3 length equals 16 residues. V shed 4 bases and J shed 7 bases, with 20 bases lying between them. Germline V CDR1 and CDR2: SGHNT, YYREEE (reference sequence). The DNA of the CDR3 is TGTGCCAGCAGCAGCGCGGGGGGGCGCAGGGGTGAAAAACTGTTTTTT. It is translated as CASSSAGGRRGEKLFF.

This clone is a singleton in its sample. The chain employs TRBV16 and TRBJ1-5; 8 positions agree with TRBD1. The germline V gene encodes CDR1 KGHSY and CDR2 FQNENV. The CDR3 extends over 15 amino acids. V shed 2 bases, J shed 5 bases, and the junction held 5 bases outside the gene matches. The DNA for the CDR3 is TGTGCCAGCAGCCAAGGGACAGGCGGGGATCAGCCCCAGCATTTT. It translates to CASSQGTGGDQPQHF.

This clone was seen a few times. V and J are TRBV30 and TRBJ1-6, with 7 bases aligning to TRBD1. Germline V CDR1 and CDR2: GTSNPN, SVGIG (reference sequence). This CDR3 has 12 amino acids. The trim removed 4 bases at V and 6 bases at J, leaving 0 bases unmatched. CDR3 loop: CAWTGGNSPLHF. The CDR3 DNA sequence: TGTGCCTGGACAGGGGGTAATTCACCCCTCCACTTT.

This clone was counted a few times. The chain couples TRBV5-1 to TRBJ2-1; D ambiguous. The germline V gene has CDR1 SGHRS and CDR2 YFSETQ. Trimming left V 5 bases short and J 0 bases short, with 9 bases between. The CDR3 length is 14 residues. CDR3: CASRFTGSYNEQFF. The DNA for the CDR3 is TGCGCCAGCAGATTCACGGGCTCCTACAATGAGCAGTTCTTC.

V gene TRBV7-3 combines with J gene TRBJ1-1; D uncertain. The CDR3 contains 13 residues. Germline V gives CDR1 SGHTA, CDR2 FQGTGA. The germline V and J ends were trimmed by 5 bases and 1 base, with 8 bases remaining between them. CDR3 residues: CASSVTENTEAFF. The CDR3 DNA is TGTGCCAGCAGCGTTACAGAGAACACTGAAGCTTTCTTT.